This T cell receptor beta chain was observed in a study of blood T cell repertoires in COVID-19 (dated by TCRdb to about 2020). Background for the entire study: Samples covering the acute and convalescent phases of COVID-19 were provided by collaborators in the United States, Italy and Spain. The prospective study material was composed of cDNA or gDNA derived from T cells, B-cell-depleted T cells, or PBMCs. Subjects who had been exposed to COVID-19, were actively infected with it, or had recovered from it provided the deeply sampled blood TCRbeta repertoires that made up the dataset. The repertoires were released in a freely available public database intended as a resource for research on the immune response to SARS-CoV-2. Samples came from the ongoing ImmuneRACE study (first 160 participants) plus 1,254 subjects from 6 global collaborators. Sample metadata almost always included a de-identified subject ID, COVID-19 status, age in years and sex. HLA class I and class II types, where available, came from metadata supplied by the sample provider rather than from assay-based typing.

Collaborating institutions collected whole blood in K2EDTA tubes following their own protocols. For TCRbeta analysis, collaborator samples were shipped as frozen whole blood, as isolated PBMCs, or as DNA extracted from either sample type. This clone was counted a single time. The antigen this receptor binds is unknown. One base away there is no much larger clone; base qualities are not given. Broader findings and caveats from the paper: The quantity of clinical and demographic metadata differed by source and by participant and was supplied without curation.

Reading the germline V gene gives CDR1 SGHDT and CDR2 YYEEEE. Between the V and J ends, shortened by 1 base and 4 bases respectively, the junction contains 8 bases. The CDR3 starts with the cysteine, ends with the phenylalanine, and has 14 residues. Solely the CDR3 DNA is kept, with 42 bases framed from the first base. TCRbeta CDR3 regions were amplified from genomic DNA by means of the immunoSEQ Assay, a bias-controlled multiplex PCR. The study's processing was this. The number of nucleated cells in each sample was estimated by amplification of reference gene primers within the assay. To quantify the absolute abundance of each unique TCRbeta CDR3 rearrangement, sequence reads were collapsed and filtered. Productive Simpson clonality was computed per sample as the square root of Simpson's diversity index over productive rearrangements. In TCRdb, the immuneACCESS table is reduced to in-frame sequences with V and J assigned. These tables do not hold every clone; where another copy was compared, an unresolved V gene accounts for under half, and the others remain unexplained. V and J calls and clone size are those listed in that table; D and trimming were worked out from the DNA. The sample table shows 200,000 to 250,000 clones, and roughly 85% are seen once. The ten biggest clones cover approximately 0.89% of the sample.

This clonotype was obtained from a man aged 40-49 years with acute or convalescent COVID-19. The sequence is built from TRBV5-6 and TRBJ2-2, with no confident D gene call. The sequenced sample consisted of peripheral blood. The DNA is TGTGCCAGCAGCTTGCCGAGAGGCACCGGGGAGCTGTTTTTT. Translated, this is CASSLPRGTGELFF.